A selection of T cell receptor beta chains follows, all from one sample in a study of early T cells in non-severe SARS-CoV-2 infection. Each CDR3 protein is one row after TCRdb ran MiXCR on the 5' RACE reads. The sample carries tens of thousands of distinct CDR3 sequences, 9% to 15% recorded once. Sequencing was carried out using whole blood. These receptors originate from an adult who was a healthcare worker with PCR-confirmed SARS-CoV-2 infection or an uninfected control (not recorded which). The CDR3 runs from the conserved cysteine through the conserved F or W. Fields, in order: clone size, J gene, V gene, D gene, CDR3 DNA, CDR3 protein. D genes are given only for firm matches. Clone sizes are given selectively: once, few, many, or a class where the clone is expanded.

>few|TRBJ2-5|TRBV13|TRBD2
TGTGCCAGCAGCTTAGGCCTCGGACTAGCGGGCCAAGAGACCCAGTACTTC
CASSLGLGLAGQETQYF
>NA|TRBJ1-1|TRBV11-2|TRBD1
TGTGCCAGCAGCCTAGACAGGGGGCGGACCGCTGAAGCTTTCTTT
CASSLDRGRTAEAFF
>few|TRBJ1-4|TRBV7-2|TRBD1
TGTGCCAGCAGCCTCCCAGGGGGGAGGGAAAAACTGTTTTTT
CASSLPGGREKLFF
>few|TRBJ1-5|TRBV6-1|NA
TGTGCCAGCAGGCAGGGGAATAATCAGCCCCAGCATTTT
CASRQGNNQPQHF
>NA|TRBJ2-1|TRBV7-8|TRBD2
TGTGCCAGCAGCGTTAGCGGGAGACCCAACAATGAGCAGTTCTTC
CASSVSGRPNNEQFF
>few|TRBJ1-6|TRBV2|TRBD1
TGTGCCAGCAGTTCTATACAGGGGGATAATTCACCCCTCCACTTT
CASSSIQGDNSPLHF
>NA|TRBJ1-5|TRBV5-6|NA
TGTGCCAGCAGCCGGACAGAGAGCAATCAGCCCCAGCATTTT
CASSRTESNQPQHF
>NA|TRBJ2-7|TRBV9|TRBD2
TGTGCCAGCAGCCCCCGACGGAGGACTAGCGCCGACGAGCAGTACTTC
CASSPRRRTSADEQYF
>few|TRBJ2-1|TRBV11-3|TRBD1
TGTGCCAGCAGCCGAGGACAGGGGGCCTACAATGAGCAGTTCTTC
CASSRGQGAYNEQFF
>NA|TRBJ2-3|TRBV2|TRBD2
TGTGCCAGCTCTCGGGGTAGCGGGAGAACAGATACGCAGTATTTT
CASSRGSGRTDTQYF
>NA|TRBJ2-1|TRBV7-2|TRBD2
TGTGCCAGCAGCTTAGCGGGACTAGCGGGAGGAAATGAGCAGTTCTTC
CASSLAGLAGGNEQFF
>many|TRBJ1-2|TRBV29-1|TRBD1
TGCAGCGTTGAGGCAGGGGGATATAAATCGGGCTACACCTTC
CSVEAGGYKSGYTF
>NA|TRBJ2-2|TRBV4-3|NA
TGCGCCAGCAGCCAAGGAGGGACACTGAACACCGGGGAGCTGTTTTTT
CASSQGGTLNTGELFF
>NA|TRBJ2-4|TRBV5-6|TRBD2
TGTGCCAGCACCCCGGGGAGGGGTGGAATGAACATTCAGTACTTC
CASTPGRGGMNIQYF
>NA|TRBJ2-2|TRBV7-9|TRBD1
TGTGCCAGCAGGCGACAGGGTCACGGCACCGGGGAGCTGTTTTTT
CASRRQGHGTGELFF
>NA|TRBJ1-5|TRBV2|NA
TGTGCCAGCAGTGCAGGGAATCAGCCCCAGCATTTT
CASSAGNQPQHF
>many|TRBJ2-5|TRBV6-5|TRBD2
TGTGCCAGCAGTGATCCCTCTAGCGGACCCATCCAAGAGACCCAGTACTTC
CASSDPSSGPIQETQYF
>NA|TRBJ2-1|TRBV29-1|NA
TGCAGCGTTGTTGGGGTTGGGTACAATGAGCAGTTCTTC
CSVVGVGYNEQFF
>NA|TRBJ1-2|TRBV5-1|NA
TGCGCCAGCAAAGATATCTATGGCTACACCTTC
CASKDIYGYTF
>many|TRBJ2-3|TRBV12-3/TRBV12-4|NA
TGTGCCAGCAGTTTCCACGCGGGGACTAGCACAGATACGCAGTATTTT
CASSFHAGTSTDTQYF
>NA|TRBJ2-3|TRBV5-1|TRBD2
TGCGCCAGCAGCTTGTCCCCGGGAGGAGGGACAGATACGCAGTATTTT
CASSLSPGGGTDTQYF
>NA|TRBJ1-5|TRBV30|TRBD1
TGTGCCTGGAGTGTACGCGCAGGGGGCGATAATCAGCCCCAGCATTTT
CAWSVRAGGDNQPQHF
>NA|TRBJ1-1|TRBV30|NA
TGTGCCTGGAGAGGGGGACTCTTCACTGAAGCTTTCTTT
CAWRGGLFTEAFF
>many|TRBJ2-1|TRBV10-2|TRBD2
TGCGCCAGCAGGCCTCTAGCGGGAGAAGGATCCTACAATGAGCAGTTCTTC
CASRPLAGEGSYNEQFF
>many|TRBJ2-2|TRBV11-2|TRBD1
TGTGCCAGCAGCCCAGCCTCGACAGGGGTGGGGGAGCTGTTTTTT
CASSPASTGVGELFF
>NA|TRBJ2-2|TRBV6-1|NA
TGTGCCCATCGAAGGCAGTCGAACACCGGGGAGCTGTTTTTT
CAHRRQSNTGELFF
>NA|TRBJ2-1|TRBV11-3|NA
TGTGCCAGCAGCTTAAGTTTAGGTACAGATGAGCAGTTCTTC
CASSLSLGTDEQFF
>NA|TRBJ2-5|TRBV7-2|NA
TGTGCCAGCTCCCGCCCCCACGGACAAGAGACCCAGTACTTC
CASSRPHGQETQYF
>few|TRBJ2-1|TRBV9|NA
TGTGCCAGCAGCGTGGGCCGTTCCTACAATGAGCAGTTCTTC
CASSVGRSYNEQFF
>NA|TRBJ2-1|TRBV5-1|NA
TGCGCCAGCAGCTATGGGGGGCAGGCCAATGAGCAGTTCTTC
CASSYGGQANEQFF
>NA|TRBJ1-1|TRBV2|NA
TGTGCCAGCAGTGAAGCGCTTGGACGGAACACTGAAGCTTTCTTT
CASSEALGRNTEAFF
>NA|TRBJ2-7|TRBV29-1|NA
TGCAGCGTTGTCCCCCTGGGCCCCGGGTCCTACGAGCAGTACTTC
CSVVPLGPGSYEQYF
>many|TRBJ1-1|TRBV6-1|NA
TGTGCCAGCAGTGGGGACATGTTGAACACTGAAGCTTTCTTT
CASSGDMLNTEAFF
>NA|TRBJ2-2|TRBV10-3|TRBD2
TGTGCCATCAGGGGACTAGCGGGAGTTGCCACCGGGGAGCTGTTTTTT
CAIRGLAGVATGELFF
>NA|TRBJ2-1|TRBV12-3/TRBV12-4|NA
TGTGCCAGCAGTGTCGGACTAGGGGGCCGTGATGAGCAGTTCTTC
CASSVGLGGRDEQFF
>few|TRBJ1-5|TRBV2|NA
TGTGCCAGCAGTGATATTGGGATTGGCAATCAGCCCCAGCATTTT
CASSDIGIGNQPQHF
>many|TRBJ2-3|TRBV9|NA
TGTGCCAGCAGCGTAGCGGCGGGTATAGATACGCAGTATTTT
CASSVAAGIDTQYF
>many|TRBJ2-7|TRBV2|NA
TGTGCCAGCAGTGTCGTAGGTACGTCCGAGCAGTACTTC
CASSVVGTSEQYF
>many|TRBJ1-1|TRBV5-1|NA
TGCGCCAGCAGCTTGGCGGTGGGGGACACTGAAGCTTTCTTT
CASSLAVGDTEAFF
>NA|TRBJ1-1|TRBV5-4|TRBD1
TGTGCCAGCAGACTACAGGGGACCCACACTGAAGCTTTCTTT
CASRLQGTHTEAFF
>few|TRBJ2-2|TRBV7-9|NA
TGTGCCAGCAGCCCCCCCGTGGCGGGGAACGCCGGGGAGCTGTTTTTT
CASSPPVAGNAGELFF
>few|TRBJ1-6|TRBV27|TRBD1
TGTGCCAGCAGTCCAGGACAGGGCCATTCACCCCTCCACTTT
CASSPGQGHSPLHF
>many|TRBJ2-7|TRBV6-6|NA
TGTGCCACCCGCAAAGCCTACGAGCAGTACTTC
CATRKAYEQYF